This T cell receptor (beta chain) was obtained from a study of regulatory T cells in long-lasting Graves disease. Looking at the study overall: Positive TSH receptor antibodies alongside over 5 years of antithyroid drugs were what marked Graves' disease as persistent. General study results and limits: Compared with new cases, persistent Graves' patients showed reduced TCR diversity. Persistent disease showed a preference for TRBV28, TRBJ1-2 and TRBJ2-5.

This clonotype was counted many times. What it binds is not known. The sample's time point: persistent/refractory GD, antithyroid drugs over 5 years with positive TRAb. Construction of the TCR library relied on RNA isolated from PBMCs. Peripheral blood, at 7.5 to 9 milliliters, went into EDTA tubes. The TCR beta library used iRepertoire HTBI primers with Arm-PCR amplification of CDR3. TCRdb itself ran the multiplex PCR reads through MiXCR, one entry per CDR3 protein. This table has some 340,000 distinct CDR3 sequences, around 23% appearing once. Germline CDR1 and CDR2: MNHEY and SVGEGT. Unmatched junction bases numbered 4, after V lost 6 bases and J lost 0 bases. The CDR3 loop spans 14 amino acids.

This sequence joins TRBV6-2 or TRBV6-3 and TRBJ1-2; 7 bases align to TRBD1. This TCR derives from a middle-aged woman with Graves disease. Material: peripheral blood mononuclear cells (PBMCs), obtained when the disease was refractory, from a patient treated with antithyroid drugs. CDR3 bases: TGTGCCAGCAGACTAGGACAGGCTAACTATGGCTACACCTTC. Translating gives CASRLGQANYGYTF.